This record concerns one T cell receptor beta chain sequence. Its antigen is as yet unknown. The data were taken from a study of identifying expanded T cells in peripheral blood. The study, taken as a whole, reports: Technical replicates showed around 1.2 changed clones; roughly two weeks roughly 16; four weeks 19. Approximately two-week clone count variance significantly increased as total template count grew.

Data came from immunoSEQ multiplex PCR; TCRdb stores just in-frame clones and leaves some out. The sample consists of 83,000 or so clones, 88% of them appearing once. The CDR3 is 13 amino acids. CDR1 and CDR2 (germline): SGHTA, FQGTGA. The V gene lost 4 bases and the J gene lost 2 bases, with 6 bases spanning the gap. During the collection period, no donor immune events like infections were recorded. The clonotype was recovered from a person aged 18-70 years in good health. Specimen: blood. The V and J genes are TRBV7-3 and TRBJ2-1, with D hard to call. In DNA, the CDR3 is TGTGCCAGCAGCTCCCCCGCCTACAATGAGCAGTTCTTC. Its translation is CASSSPAYNEQFF.